This TCR beta chain was documented in a study of T cells in Graves' hyperthyroidism and ophthalmopathy. At least ten counts were recorded for this clonotype. PBMCs stemmed from around 10 ml fresh peripheral blood. TCR beta CDR3 sequences were amplified from RNA transcripts. TCR CDR3 regions were first amplified by RT-PCR with HTBI primers. TCRdb re-called the multiplex PCR reads through MiXCR, storing one row per CDR3 protein. Among 200,000 to 250,000 distinct CDR3 sequences listed, approximately 17% were seen once. Between the trimmed V and J ends, which lost 5 bases and 12 bases, there was a span of 11 bases. Germline V gene sequence: CDR1 MGHDK, CDR2 SYGVNS. The CDR3 runs 11 residues.

The chain combines TRBV25-1 with TRBJ2-4; D gene unclear. Sequences were obtained from blood. The clonotype comes from a man between 45 and 60 years old with Graves' hyperthyroidism. The CDR3 loop reads CASSYGPTQYF. The CDR3 DNA follows: TGTGCCAGCAGTTATGGACCGACTCAGTACTTC. The whole variable domain, filled in from reference TRBV25-1 and TRBJ2-4, reads EADIYQTPRYLVIGTGKKITLECSQTMGHDKMYWYQQDPGMELHLIHYSYGVNSTEKGDLSSESTVSRIRTEHFPLTLESARPSHTSQYLCASSYGPTQYFGAGTRLSVL.